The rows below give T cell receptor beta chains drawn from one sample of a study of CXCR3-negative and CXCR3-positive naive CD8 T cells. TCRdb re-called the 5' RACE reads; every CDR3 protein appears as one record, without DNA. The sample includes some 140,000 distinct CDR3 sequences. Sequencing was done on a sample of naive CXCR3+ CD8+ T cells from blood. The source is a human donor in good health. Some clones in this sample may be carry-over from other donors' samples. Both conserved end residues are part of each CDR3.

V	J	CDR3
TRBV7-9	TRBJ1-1	CASSLLTDTEAFF
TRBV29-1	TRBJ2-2	CSVNLGLAAGELFF
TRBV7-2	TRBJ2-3	CASSTLDRVWDTQYF
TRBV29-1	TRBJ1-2	CSVAQGNGCTF
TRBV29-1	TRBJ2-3	CSVVVVGYADTQYF
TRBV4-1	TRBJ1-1	CASSQDRGFAEAFF
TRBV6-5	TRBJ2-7	CASSYRVGETYEQYF
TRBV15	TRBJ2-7	CATSIGLLAGGHQPSYEQYF
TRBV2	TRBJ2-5	CASSDLGLGETQYF
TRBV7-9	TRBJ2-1	CASREDRVTYNEQFF
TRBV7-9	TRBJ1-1	CASSPAPTEAFF
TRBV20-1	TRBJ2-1	CSARDLGTSYNEQFF
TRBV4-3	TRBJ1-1	CASSQEWLMNTEAFF
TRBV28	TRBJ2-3	CASKLTGDYLITDTQYF
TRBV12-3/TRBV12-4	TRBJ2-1	CASSLGPLGYNEQFF
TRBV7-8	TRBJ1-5	CASSLEGNSNQPQHF
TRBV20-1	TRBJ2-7	CSATGGTSRYEQYF
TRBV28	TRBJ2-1	CASSWGGSGGYNEQFF
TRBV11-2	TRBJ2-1	CASSLASGGYNEQFF
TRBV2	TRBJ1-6	CASRNGQNVYNSPLHF
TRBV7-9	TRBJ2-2	CASRVGYASNTGELFF
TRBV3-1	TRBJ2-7	CASSQALRGLNYEQYF
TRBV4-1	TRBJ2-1	CASSQRENEQFF
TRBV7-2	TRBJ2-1	CASSYHGTASYNEQFF
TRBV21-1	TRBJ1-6	CAIEILTGGNSPLHF
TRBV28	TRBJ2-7	CASSTHPYNTYEQYF
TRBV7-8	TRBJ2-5	CASSLLTPLAGGIQETQYF
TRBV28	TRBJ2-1	CASSLPGLAPVAYNEQFF
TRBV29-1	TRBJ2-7	CSVADTGNYEQYF
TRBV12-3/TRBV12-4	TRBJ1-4	CASSFAVNEKLFF
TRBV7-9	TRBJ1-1	CASSSDSWNTEAFF
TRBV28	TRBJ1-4	CASNFPMGGTGDEKLFF
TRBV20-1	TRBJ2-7	CSARAPGAEQYF
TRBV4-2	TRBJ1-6	CASSLDRDSPLHF
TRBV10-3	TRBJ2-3	CASTGLAGPTDTQYF
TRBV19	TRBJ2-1	CASSIGSNNEQFF
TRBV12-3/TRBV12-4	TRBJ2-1	CASSPTSAEQFF
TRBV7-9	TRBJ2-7	CASSLVSGERSYEQYF
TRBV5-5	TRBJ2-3	CASSLWDEGTDTQYF
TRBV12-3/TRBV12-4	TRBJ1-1	CASSLVGGGTEAFF
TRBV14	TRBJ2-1	CASSQDRTRGMEQFF
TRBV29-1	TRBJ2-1	CSVEEIGRALPYNEQFF
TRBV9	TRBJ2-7	CASSVSRGSYEQYF
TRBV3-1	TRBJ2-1	CASSPRTSGNEQFF
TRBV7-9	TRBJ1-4	CASRSGGEEKLFF
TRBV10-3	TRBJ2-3	CAMGGQTSTDTQYF
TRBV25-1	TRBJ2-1	CASSEIYEQFF
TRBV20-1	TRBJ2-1	CSARSQDIWYEQFF
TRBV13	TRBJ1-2	CASSLGLDTHYGYTF
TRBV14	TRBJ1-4	CASSRQKAASANEKLFF
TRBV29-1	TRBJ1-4	CSVVGQGGEKLFF
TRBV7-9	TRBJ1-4	CASSWGEGETNEKLFF
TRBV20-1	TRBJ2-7	CSASSLESYEQYF
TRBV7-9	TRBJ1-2	CASSSGQGLYGYTF
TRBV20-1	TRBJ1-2	CSARGFDRGDPYGYTF
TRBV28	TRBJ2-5	CASSLHDYQETQYF
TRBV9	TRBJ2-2	CASSEDRALPTNTGELFF
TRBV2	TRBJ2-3	CAILAGGPDTQYF